The 11 T cell receptor beta chains below were found in one sample sequenced in a study of cytomegalovirus exposure and HLA in healthy donors. Profiled with immunoSEQ multiplex PCR; TCRdb holds only in-frame clones, not every one. The table has 220,000 or so clones, roughly 83% seen once. Sequencing input: PBMCs. The receptors stem from a woman aged 30 to 39 in good health and CMV-seropositive.

The chain employs TRBV14 and TRBJ2-1; TRBD2 might be the D (6 bases). The CDR3 contains 16 residues. Germline V gives CDR1 SGHDN, CDR2 FVKESK. V lost 3 bases, J lost 4 bases, and 16 bases lay in between. The CDR3 reads CASSQWGSGGYNEQFF. The CDR3 nucleotides read TGTGCCAGCAGCCAGTGGGGGTCCGGGGGTTACAATGAGCAGTTCTTC.

The chain employs TRBV14 and TRBJ1-5; TRBD1 agrees at 7 bases. The germline gives CDR1 SGHDN, CDR2 FVKESK. The V gene end was trimmed by 4 bases and the J gene end by 4 bases; junction bases not matched to a gene: 1. The CDR3 covers 13 residues. CDR3 in amino acids: CASSRDSNQPQHF. CDR3 DNA sequence: TGTGCCAGCAGCCGGGACAGTAATCAGCCCCAGCATTTT.

The chain couples TRBV7-4 to TRBJ2-7; D is unclear. The ends were cut back, 2 bases at V and 0 bases at J, with 14 bases in the middle. The CDR3 runs 16 residues. CDR1 and CDR2 (germline): SGHVT, SQSDAQ. The CDR3 reads CASSLYGRTSSYEQYF. CDR3 nucleotides: TGTGCCAGCAGCTTATACGGCAGGACGAGCTCCTACGAGCAGTACTTC.

This chain joins TRBV6-5 and TRBJ1-2; a weak D match, TRBD1 (5 bases). Per the germline V gene, CDR1 is MNHEY and CDR2 is SVGAGI. The V end lost 5 bases, the J end lost 6 bases, and 10 bases lay between the germline ends. CDR3 length equals 12 residues. DNA of the CDR3: TGTGCCAGCAGTCAGGGTCCGGATGGCTACACCTTC. It translates to CASSQGPDGYTF.

The rearrangement uses TRBV6-1 and TRBJ2-2; D unclear. Germline V gives CDR1 MNHNS, CDR2 SASEGT. CDR3 length equals 15 residues. Trimming cost V 6 bases and J 4 bases, with 15 bases left between them. The CDR3 spells CASSSVRAVTGELFF. The DNA of the CDR3 is TGTGCCAGCAGCTCGGTACGGGCGGTCACCGGGGAGCTGTTTTTT.

On this clone: This specimen includes other DNA sequences encoding the same CDR3. V usage is TRBV5-1 and J usage is TRBJ2-7, with TRBD2 matching over 14 bases. Germline CDR1 reads SGHRS; CDR2 reads YFSETQ. V lost 4 bases to trimming and J lost 4 bases; unmatched junction nucleotides: 4. The CDR3 has 15 amino acids. The CDR3 protein is CASSLGLAGGYEQYF. For the CDR3, the DNA is TGCGCCAGCAGCCTTGGACTAGCGGGAGGTTACGAGCAGTACTTC.

The chain combines TRBV4-1 with TRBJ2-7; 12 bases fit TRBD2. V lost 4 bases to trimming and J lost 1 base; unmatched junction nucleotides: 2. CDR1 is MGHRA, CDR2 YSYEKL, per germline. The CDR3 contains 15 residues. This chain's CDR3 is CASSPGTSGSYEQYF. The CDR3 nucleotides read TGCGCCAGCAGCCCAGGGACTAGCGGGTCCTACGAGCAGTACTTC.

The V and J genes are TRBV27 and TRBJ1-5; D might be TRBD1 (5 bases). Germline V gene sequence: CDR1 MNHEY, CDR2 SMNVEV (reference sequence). The ends were cut back, 5 bases at V and 5 bases at J, with 13 bases in the middle. The CDR3 spans 14 residues. CDR3 DNA sequence: TGTGCCAGCAGTCTAAAGGGAGGGGATCAGCCCCAGCATTTT. Translating gives CASSLKGGDQPQHF.

The V call is TRBV6-5, the J call TRBJ2-1, with a tentative D call TRBD2 (6 bases). CDR3 length equals 13 residues. V dropped 7 bases and J dropped 4 bases, with 11 bases sitting between them. The germline V gene encodes CDR1 MNHEY and CDR2 SVGAGI. CDR3 sequence: CASNGGHYNEQFF. The CDR3 DNA reads TGTGCCAGCAACGGGGGTCATTACAATGAGCAGTTCTTC.

The chain has TRBV2 and TRBJ2-5; D gene uncertain. The CDR3 sequence is 14 residues long. V shed 3 bases and J shed 2 bases, with 10 bases lying between them. Germline-derived CDR1 and CDR2 are SNHLY and FYNNEI. CDR3 in DNA: TGTGCCAGCAGTGAGGGCTCCCTACAAGAGACCCAGTACTTC. Translating it yields CASSEGSLQETQYF.

The rearrangement joins TRBV2 to TRBJ2-3; TRBD2 is a possible D gene (7 bases). Trimming stripped 7 bases from V and 3 bases from J, with 17 bases between. The CDR3 is made up of 15 amino acids. Germline CDR1 SNHLY, CDR2 FYNNEI. CDR3 coding DNA: TGTGCCAGCATGGGGGGGCTAGTAAGGACAGATACGCAGTATTTT. Protein: CASMGGLVRTDTQYF.